Sequencing of this T cell receptor beta chain was carried out in a study of OX40 agonist ivuxolimab in advanced cancers. For context, the study as a whole: Ivuxolimab was a fully human IgG2 agonistic monoclonal antibody targeting the costimulatory receptor OX40 (CD134). Intravenous ivuxolimab was administered to patients every 2 weeks at six dose levels: 0.01, 0.1, 0.3, 1.5, 3 and 10 mg/kg. Among the approximately 50 dose-escalation patients, approximately 20 had hepatocellular carcinoma, roughly 15 melanoma, 9 renal cell carcinoma and 9 head and neck cancer. A male proportion of around 81% and a mean age of around 60 years, ranging from roughly 23 to 80, were recorded for the dose-escalation cohort. Prior anti-PD-1, anti-PD-L1 or anti-CTLA-4 therapy was permitted, and checkpoint inhibitors had been received by more than 35% of dose-escalation patients. Three dose-escalation patients achieved partial responses, one with hepatocellular carcinoma and two with cutaneous melanoma. The purpose of peripheral TCRbeta sequencing was to test whether ivuxolimab changed TCR sequence diversity and led to clonal T-cell expansion. The monotherapy dose-escalation portion (N of about 50 patients) of the phase I ivuxolimab trial is reported in the paper.

For this clone: Its antigen target is currently unknown. It has no much larger one-base neighbor in the sample; base qualities were not kept.

What the research found in general, with its limitations: In partial responders in the 0.1-3.0 mg/kg groups, normalized peripheral clonal expansion was found to be among the lowest, especially among CD8+ T cells. At doses of 0.1 to 3.0 mg/kg, clonal expansion of both CD4+ and CD8+ blood T cells was observed from baseline to week 6. The antigen specificity of the clonally expanded peripheral T cells was not determined. After ivuxolimab, more expanded clones were found on average in CD8+ T cells than in CD4+ T cells. Low levels of normalized T-cell clonal expansion were also seen in some patients who did not respond.

Genomic DNA was extracted from sorted cells for sequencing of the TCRbeta CDR3 region. TCRbeta CDR3 regions were sequenced using the immunoSEQ Assay. TCRdb took over this immuneACCESS table, retaining in-frame rearrangements with V and J assigned. Such tables are incomplete; in checked studies, under half of the missing clones stem from an unresolved V gene, and the remainder is unexplained. The sample table records approximately 77,000 clones; roughly nine tenths of these occur just once. The ten largest clonotypes hold about 1.6% of the sample. From cysteine to phenylalanine, the CDR3 is 13 amino acids long. Only CDR3 DNA is held: 39 bases, read in frame from base 1. Relative to germline, V is 5 bases shorter and J is 0 bases shorter, with 5 bases between their ends. From the germline V gene (reference sequence), CDR1 is SEHNR and CDR2 is FQNEAQ. Patients with a history of autoimmune disease or receiving systemic immunosuppression were excluded from the trial. Peripheral blood for TCR sequencing was collected from all dose cohorts at baseline, on cycle 4 day 1, and on cycle 7 day 1. Samples came from an open-label, multicenter, first-in-human phase I dose-escalation trial of ivuxolimab. Adults with locally advanced or metastatic head and neck squamous cell, hepatocellular, melanoma or renal cell carcinoma were enrolled in the trial. Before TCR sequencing, CD4+ and CD8+ T cells were separately sorted from peripheral blood.

The TCR originated in an adult with an advanced solid tumor such as melanoma, head and neck, liver or kidney cancer. This material consisted of CD4+ or CD8+ T cells sorted from blood, taken in a trial of the OX40 agonist ivuxolimab. The sequence is built from TRBV7-9 and TRBJ1-5; the D gene assignment is ambiguous. The DNA sequence is as follows: TGTGCCAGCAGCCGTTATAGCAATCAGCCCCAGCATTTT. Its translation is CASSRYSNQPQHF. The reference TRBV7-9 and TRBJ1-5 proteins fill in what lies around the CDR3, so the full variable domain reads DTGVSQNPRHKITKRGQNVTFRCDPISEHNRLYWYRQTLGQGPEFLTYFQNEAQLEKSRLLSDRFSAERPKGSFSTLEIQRTEQGDSAMYLCASSRYSNQPQHFGDGTRLSIL.